What follows describes a single T cell receptor (beta chain). No antigen is known for it. The source of the sample is a study of cytomegalovirus exposure and HLA in healthy donors. Study context: Genotyping of 398 donors showed that about 84% belonged to the Caucasian-associated ancestry cluster.

General study results and limits: Later on, an analysis found that several of the most significant clusters appeared to be linked to common viral pathogens, which included parvovirus B19.

PCR used 60 Vbeta primers and 13 Jbeta primers. Measured with immunoSEQ multiplex PCR; TCRdb has only the in-frame clones, and not every one. Here the sample table reports 96,000 or so clones. The CDR3 loop spans 12 amino acids. CDR1 SEHNR and CDR2 FQNEAQ come from the germline V gene (reference sequence). Trimming left V 1 base short and J 12 bases short, with 7 bases between. The sequence came from a woman aged 30 to 39 in good health and CMV-seronegative. The sequencing input was PBMCs. V is TRBV7-9 and J is TRBJ1-6; D not resolved. CDR3 protein: CASSLVREPLHF. CDR3 nucleotide sequence: TGTGCCAGCAGCTTAGTCCGGGAACCCCTCCACTTT.